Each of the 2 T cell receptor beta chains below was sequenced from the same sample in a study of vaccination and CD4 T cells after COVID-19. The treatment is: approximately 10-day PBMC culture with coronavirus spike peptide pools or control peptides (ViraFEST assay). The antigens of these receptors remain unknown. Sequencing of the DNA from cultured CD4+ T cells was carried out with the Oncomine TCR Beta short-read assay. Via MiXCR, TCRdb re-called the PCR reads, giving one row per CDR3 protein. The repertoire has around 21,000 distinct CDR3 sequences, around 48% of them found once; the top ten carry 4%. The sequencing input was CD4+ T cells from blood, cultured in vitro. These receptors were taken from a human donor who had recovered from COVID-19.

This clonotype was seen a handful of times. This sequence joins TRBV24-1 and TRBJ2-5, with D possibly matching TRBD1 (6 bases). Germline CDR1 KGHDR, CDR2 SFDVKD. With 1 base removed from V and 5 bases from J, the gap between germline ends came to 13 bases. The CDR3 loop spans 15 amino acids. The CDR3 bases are TGTGCCACCAGTGATTTCCAGGGGAAGGGCGAGACCCAGTACTTC. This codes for CATSDFQGKGETQYF.

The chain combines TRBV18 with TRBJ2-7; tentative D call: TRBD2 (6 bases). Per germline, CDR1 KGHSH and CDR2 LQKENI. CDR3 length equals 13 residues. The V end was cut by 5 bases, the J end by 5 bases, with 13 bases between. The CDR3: CASSGEWRDEQYF. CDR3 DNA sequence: TGTGCCAGCTCAGGAGAATGGAGGGACGAGCAGTACTTC.